Following are 20 T cell receptor beta chains from one sample sequenced in a study of T-cell reconstitution after alpha-beta-depleted transplantation in children. Molecular barcoding with unique molecular identifiers was used for the TCRbeta library. One entry per CDR3 protein, called by TCRdb with MiXCR from the PCR reads. The table includes fewer than 750,000 distinct CDR3 sequences, more than 20% detected once. The sample in question was PBMCs, obtained before TCRalphabeta/CD19-depleted stem cell transplant. The source is a boy less than two years old with Wiskott-Aldrich syndrome, due to receive a stem cell transplant.

This clonotype was counted a few times. The V gene is TRBV20-1, the J gene TRBJ1-6; 7 bases are shared with TRBD1. The CDR3 is 14 residues long. Germline assignment: CDR1 DFQATT and CDR2 SNEGSKA (reference sequence). V was clipped by 6 bases and J by 7 bases; unmatched bases: 9. DNA for the CDR3: TGCAGTGCAAAGACAGGGAGCGGAAATTCACCCCTCCACTTT. It specifies CSAKTGSGNSPLHF.

This chain joins TRBV20-1 and TRBJ2-1, with 9 positions matching TRBD2. Germline V gives CDR1 DFQATT, CDR2 SNEGSKA (reference sequence). V lost 1 base, J lost 2 bases, and 3 bases stayed unmatched. The CDR3 sequence is 15 residues long. The CDR3 reads CSARALAGPYNEQFF. CDR3 bases: TGCAGTGCTAGAGCCCTAGCGGGGCCCTACAATGAGCAGTTCTTC.

This chain connects TRBV24-1 to TRBJ2-2, with TRBD1 identical over 8 bases. This CDR3 is built from 17 residues. Germline lookup yields CDR1 KGHDR and CDR2 SFDVKD. After removal of 4 bases from V and 2 bases from J, the junction contained 8 bases not matched to a gene. CDR3 residues: CATSDRGQGRNTGELFF. CDR3 nucleotides: TGTGCCACCAGTGACCGCGGACAGGGTAGAAACACCGGGGAGCTGTTTTTT.

The gene calls are TRBV9 and TRBJ2-2; 7 nucleotides align to TRBD1. V shed 0 bases and J 3 bases; nucleotides not matched to a gene: 2. Looked up from germline, CDR1 is SGDLS and CDR2 is YYNGEE. The CDR3 totals 15 residues. The CDR3 DNA is TGTGCCAGCAGCGTAGAACAGGGGTACACCGGGGAGCTGTTTTTT. Amino acids: CASSVEQGYTGELFF. Full variable domain (remainder filled in from reference TRBV9 and TRBJ2-2): DSGVTQTPKHLITATGQRVTLRCSPRSGDLSVYWYQQSLDQGLQFLIQYYNGEERAKGNILERFSAQQFPDLHSELNLSSLELGDSALYFCASSVEQGYTGELFFGEGSRLTVL.

The CDR3 is CASSFLGTAVHEQYF. For the CDR3, the DNA is TGTGCCAGCAGTTTCCTCGGGACAGCGGTCCACGAGCAGTACTTC. V and J are TRBV12-3 or TRBV12-4 and TRBJ2-7, with 7 bases identical to TRBD1. The CDR3 loop spans 15 amino acids. The V segment lost 3 bases and the J segment 5 bases; nucleotides outside the gene matches: 10.

The sample holds a few counts of this clonotype. The chain combines TRBV5-1 with TRBJ2-7, with D possibly matching TRBD1 (6 bases). Trimming took off 0 bases at V and 4 bases at J, with 14 bases between the two ends. Germline CDR1 SGHRS, CDR2 YFSETQ. The CDR3 covers 15 residues. As DNA, the CDR3 is TGCGCCAGCAGCTTGGGCTGGGGGCAGCGGTACGAGCAGTACTTC. Its translation is CASSLGWGQRYEQYF.

This chain joins TRBV24-1 and TRBJ2-2; D is tentatively TRBD1 or TRBD2 (5 bases each). There are 14 residues in the CDR3. Germline V gene lookup returns CDR1 KGHDR and CDR2 SFDVKD. V was cut by 7 bases and J by 2 bases, with 10 bases left in between. The CDR3 here is CATSPGPNTGELFF. The DNA for the CDR3 is TGTGCCACCAGCCCGGGACCAAACACCGGGGAGCTGTTTTTT.

V usage is TRBV6-6 and J usage is TRBJ2-7; perhaps TRBD2 as D (5 bases). The ends were cut back, 11 bases at V and 8 bases at J, with 16 bases in the middle. CDR3 length equals 11 residues. Germline V CDR1 and CDR2: MNHNY, SVGAGI (reference sequence). The CDR3: CAASGSGKQYF. The CDR3 DNA reads TGTGCCGCGAGCGGTTCTGGAAAGCAGTACTTC.

This clonotype was seen a few times. The V gene is TRBV27, the J gene TRBJ2-7; TRBD2 agrees at 11 bases. V was clipped by 4 bases and J by 5 bases; unmatched bases: 1. The CDR3 spans 13 residues. Germline V gene lookup returns CDR1 MNHEY and CDR2 SMNVEV (reference sequence). The CDR3 is CASSYSGRDEQYF. CDR3 nucleotide sequence: TGTGCCAGCAGTTATAGCGGGAGGGACGAGCAGTACTTC.

This clonotype was counted only a few times. The chain uses TRBV5-1 and TRBJ2-1; 11 nucleotides align to TRBD1. There are 15 residues in the CDR3. Trimming cost V 4 bases and J 9 bases; bases outside gene matches: 9. CDR1 is SGHRS, CDR2 YFSETQ, per germline. CDR3 nucleotide sequence: TGCGCCAGCAGCCTAGAGGCAGGGACAGGGGGTGAGCAGTTCTTC. Its translation: CASSLEAGTGGEQFF.

The rearrangement links TRBV11-2 to TRBJ1-2; unclear D gene. The CDR3 totals 13 residues. Germline lookup yields CDR1 SGHAT and CDR2 FQNNGV. With 2 bases removed from V and 8 bases from J, the gap between germline ends came to 12 bases. The CDR3 protein is CASSLIAGNGYTF. The DNA of the CDR3 is TGTGCCAGCAGCTTAATAGCGGGGAACGGCTACACCTTC. Supplemented by reference TRBV11-2 and TRBJ1-2, the full variable domain reads EAGVAQSPRYKIIEKRQSVAFWCNPISGHATLYWYQQILGQGPKLLIQFQNNGVVDDSQLPKDRFSAERLKGVDSTLKIQPAKLEDSAVYLCASSLIAGNGYTFGSGTRLTVV.

The genes are TRBV27 and TRBJ2-3; 8 nucleotides match TRBD2. V lost 5 bases, J lost 2 bases, and 3 bases stayed unmatched. The CDR3 runs to 14 residues. Germline CDR1 reads MNHEY; CDR2 reads SMNVEV (reference sequence). In nucleotides, the CDR3 is TGTGCCAGCAGTATAGCGGGGTTCACAGATACGCAGTATTTT. Encoded protein: CASSIAGFTDTQYF.

The table lists this clonotype with a few counts. In DNA form, the CDR3 reads TGCAGTGCTAAGCGGGCCCCGGATATGGACAATGAGCAGTTCTTC. This gives the protein CSAKRAPDMDNEQFF. V gene TRBV20-1 combines with J gene TRBJ2-1, with D possibly being TRBD2 (6 bases). Germline lookup yields CDR1 DFQATT and CDR2 SNEGSKA (reference sequence). This CDR3 has 15 residues. V dropped 4 bases and J dropped 5 bases, with 18 bases sitting between them.

This clonotype was found many times. This chain joins TRBV29-1 and TRBJ2-5; no definite D call. Trimming removed 4 bases from V and 5 bases from J, with 5 bases in between. The CDR3 contains 10 residues. CDR1 and CDR2 from the germline V gene are SQVTM and ANQGSEA. Written as DNA, the CDR3 is TGCAGCGTTGGAGAGGAGACCCAGTACTTC. Amino acids: CSVGEETQYF.

The CDR3 DNA is TGCAGCGTTGAACGGAGGGCGGGGGCTGAAGCTTTCTTT. Translating it yields CSVERRAGAEAFF. The gene calls are TRBV29-1 and TRBJ1-1; possible D gene TRBD1, 5 bases. The V end was cut by 2 bases, the J end by 6 bases, with 13 bases between. Germline V gene data show CDR1 as SQVTM and CDR2 as ANQGSEA. The CDR3 is made up of 13 amino acids.

The genes are TRBV11-2 and TRBJ2-1; TRBD1 might be the D (5 bases). The CDR3 spans 18 residues. Trimming shortened V by 5 bases and J by 6 bases, and 26 bases separated the two germline ends. Looked up from germline, CDR1 is SGHAT and CDR2 is FQNNGV. The CDR3 DNA reads TGTGCCAGCAGCGCCCGGTTCGGAAAAGGGGCCTCGATCAATGAGCAGTTCTTC. It encodes CASSARFGKGASINEQFF.

This clonotype was found a few times. The rearrangement joins TRBV5-1 to TRBJ2-7; the match to TRBD2 covers 7 bases. Losses at the gene ends were 0 bases for V and 3 bases for J; bases not matched to a gene: 9. Germline V gene data show CDR1 as SGHRS and CDR2 as YFSETQ. The CDR3 has 16 amino acids. In DNA form, the CDR3 reads TGCGCCAGCAGCTTGGGGGGTAGCGGGTTGCACTACGAGCAGTACTTC. The encoded protein is CASSLGGSGLHYEQYF.

The chain recombines TRBV5-6 with TRBJ2-5; unclear D gene. The CDR3 is 15 amino acids. The germline V gene encodes CDR1 SGHDT and CDR2 YYEEEE. V lost 2 bases and J 2 bases, leaving 13 bases between the germline ends. The CDR3 loop reads CASSLGRRKQETQYF. CDR3 bases: TGTGCCAGCAGCTTAGGACGTAGGAAACAAGAGACCCAGTACTTC.

This clonotype has a handful of counts. The chain couples TRBV6-1 to TRBJ2-3; 9 bases match TRBD1. Germline CDR1 MNHNS, CDR2 SASEGT. The CDR3 has 15 residues. With 9 bases clipped from V and 2 bases from J, the junction kept 9 bases outside the gene matches. The CDR3 bases are TGTGCCAGTTCCCCCGGGACAGGGTACACAGATACGCAGTATTTT. Translated: CASSPGTGYTDTQYF.

This clonotype was detected once. The V call is TRBV5-1, the J call TRBJ2-3; the D gene could be TRBD1 or TRBD2 (6 bases each). Germline lookup yields CDR1 SGHRS and CDR2 YFSETQ. Trimming pared 4 bases from V and 2 bases from J, leaving 11 bases between. The CDR3 extends over 14 amino acids. This chain's CDR3 is CASSRGGYTDTQYF. For the CDR3, the DNA is TGCGCCAGCAGCAGAGGGGGGTACACAGATACGCAGTATTTT.